This T cell receptor (beta chain) was profiled in a study of cytomegalovirus exposure and HLA in healthy donors. Overall study results and limits: In a later analysis, HLA-associated beta chains showed higher expansion and lower generation probabilities than comparable chains. In vitro experiments confirmed that a few CMV-associated chains were specific for CMV antigens.

The germline gives CDR1 SGDLS, CDR2 YYNGEE. The CDR3 spans 15 residues. V was cut by 3 bases and J by 4 bases, with 16 bases left in between. In this sample, this clone turned up once. Its target is not known. Primers: 60 Vbeta forward and 13 Jbeta reverse. Clones were read by immunoSEQ multiplex PCR, and TCRdb kept only the in-frame ones, dropping some. Of about 180,000 clones listed, around 80% are singletons. Sequences were obtained from PBMCs. The TCR originated in a woman in her fifties or sixties in good health and CMV-seropositive. The gene calls are TRBV9 and TRBJ2-5; D perhaps matches TRBD2 (6 bases). For the CDR3, the DNA is TGTGCCAGCAGCGCGACGGGGGAGAGCTCAGAGACCCAGTACTTC. Translation: CASSATGESSETQYF.